Listed here are 8 T cell receptor beta chains from one sample, sequenced in a study of shared clonotypes between healthy human individuals. Naive CD8 isolation took CD45RO-negative cells positively selected for CCR7 and excluded terminally differentiated effector memory CD45RA+ cells. Profiled with immunoSEQ multiplex PCR; TCRdb holds only in-frame clones, not every one. Of about 2 million clones listed, over 85% are singletons. Sample: naive CD8+ T cells sorted from blood. These TCRs come from a man aged 18 to 30 in good health.

The chain employs TRBV5-4 and TRBJ1-2; possibly TRBD1 for D (6 bases). The CDR3 extends over 13 amino acids. From germline, CDR1 is SGHNT and CDR2 YYREEE (reference sequence). The V and J ends lost 6 bases and 2 bases respectively, with 11 bases between them. Here the CDR3 reads CASTRQGNYGYTF. Here the CDR3 DNA reads TGTGCCAGCACCCGGCAGGGGAACTATGGCTACACCTTC. The variable domain in full, with the rest retrieved from reference TRBV5-4 and TRBJ1-2, is ETGVTQSPTHLIKTRGQQVTLRCSSQSGHNTVSWYQQALGQGPQFIFQYYREEENGRGNFPPRFSGLQFPNYSSELNVNALELDDSALYLCASTRQGNYGYTFGSGTRLTVV.

The chain couples TRBV6-5 to TRBJ1-2, with TRBD1 as a possible D gene (6 bases). This CDR3 region has 14 residues. Trimming pared 0 bases from V and 8 bases from J, leaving 13 bases between. Germline V CDR1 and CDR2: MNHEY, SVGAGI. DNA of the CDR3: TGTGCCAGCAGTTACTCGATGGGGGCCGGGGGCTACACCTTC. Protein: CASSYSMGAGGYTF.

The rearrangement links TRBV4-1 to TRBJ2-7, with unresolved D. The CDR3 totals 16 residues. Germline CDR1 is MGHRA and CDR2 is YSYEKL. V lost 1 base and J 0 bases, leaving 13 bases between the germline ends. The CDR3 region has the DNA TGCGCCAGCAGCCAAGGCTTGGCTGGAAGCTCCTACGAGCAGTACTTC. Translating it yields CASSQGLAGSSYEQYF.

This clone was picked up one time. The genes are TRBV7-6 and TRBJ2-1; 7 bases fit TRBD2. CDR1 is SGHVS and CDR2 is FNYEAQ in the germline V gene. The CDR3 covers 16 residues. V was pared by 2 bases and J by 5 bases, with 9 bases of the junction left unmatched. CDR3 protein: CASSLIGGGPNNEQFF. The CDR3 DNA follows: TGTGCCAGCAGCTTAATCGGGGGAGGGCCTAACAATGAGCAGTTCTTC. Full variable domain (rest looked up from reference TRBV7-6 and TRBJ2-1): GAGVSQSPRYKVTKRGQDVALRCDPISGHVSLYWYRQALGQGPEFLTYFNYEAQQDKSGLPNDRFSAERPEGSISTLTIQRTEQRDSAMYRCASSLIGGGPNNEQFFGPGTRLTVL.

With regard to this clone: At one boundary the junction diverges from the germline segment, which might be a read error. The chain couples TRBV27 to TRBJ2-2; unclear D gene. Per the germline V gene, CDR1 is MNHEY and CDR2 is SMNVEV (reference sequence). The CDR3 has 13 residues. The CDR3 DNA reads TGTGCCAGCAGTTTATCGAAGACCGGGGAGCTGTTTTTT. The encoded protein is CASSLSKTGELFF.

The chain uses TRBV30 and TRBJ2-7; D may be TRBD1 or TRBD2 (6 bases each). CDR3 size: 14 residues. Germline V CDR1 and CDR2: GTSNPN, SVGIG (reference sequence). The germline V and J ends were trimmed by 8 bases and 4 bases, with 21 bases remaining between them. The CDR3 region is CALSWGPGGYEQYF. The CDR3 DNA sequence: TGTGCCCTGTCATGGGGGCCCGGGGGATACGAGCAGTACTTC.

The V and J genes are TRBV6-1 and TRBJ1-1; no clear D gene. CDR3 length: 14 amino acids. Germline CDR1 is MNHNS and CDR2 is SASEGT. Trimming took off 0 bases at V and 3 bases at J, with 8 bases between the two ends. The CDR3 protein is CASSEAAPYTEAFF. The CDR3 DNA reads as TGTGCCAGCAGTGAAGCAGCACCGTACACTGAAGCTTTCTTT.

The rearrangement links TRBV30 to TRBJ2-1; 7 bases are a match to TRBD1. V shed 4 bases and J 3 bases; nucleotides not matched to a gene: 6. The germline gives CDR1 GTSNPN, CDR2 SVGIG (reference sequence). The CDR3 has 14 amino acids. In nucleotides, the CDR3 is TGTGCCTGGACCGGGACAGAATACTACAATGAGCAGTTCTTC. Translating gives CAWTGTEYYNEQFF.